The present T cell receptor (beta chain) was sequenced within a study of human T cells and chemical hapten exposure. In TCRdb, the RACE reads were re-called with MiXCR into one record per CDR3 protein. Seen here are about 89,000 distinct CDR3 sequences, 10% to 11% observed once, and the top ten hold approximately 3.1%. Time point: pre-sensitization, week 0. The treatment is: therapeutic diphenylcyclopropenone sensitization with weekly scalp DPC. Alopecia patients between 18 and 70 years old and suitable for DPC were used as donors. This CDR3 is 13 amino acids long. V was clipped by 4 bases and J by 4 bases; unmatched bases: 4. Per the germline V gene, CDR1 is SQVTM and CDR2 is ANQGSEA.

The source of this sequence is an older woman with alopecia areata. Some clones in this sample may be carry-over from other donors' samples. Sequences were derived from whole blood, sampled in connection with sensitization to the hapten diphenylcyclopropenone (DPC). The chain combines TRBV29-1 with TRBJ2-7; TRBD2 matches at 10 bases. The chain's CDR3 is CSVASGGVYEQYF. For the CDR3, the DNA is TGCAGCGTTGCTAGCGGGGGAGTATACGAGCAGTACTTC.